The present entry profiles one TCR beta chain with its context. This clonotype has ten or more counts. The specificity of this receptor is unknown. The sample holds no much larger clone one base away, and base qualities are not on file. This record comes from a study of blood T cells in healthy people across ages (dated by TCRdb to the mid-2010s). Regarding the study in general: In model experiments, template switching captured roughly one uniquely barcoded TCR beta cDNA molecule for every two T cells. Using deep sequencing normalized with unique cDNA molecular identifiers, the study measured how TCR beta repertoire diversity changes with age. Donors were grouped into four age groups: young (average approximately 16 years), middle-aged (approximately 41), aged (about 60) and long-lived (82). To avoid experimental bias, donors of different ages were distributed randomly across sequencing lanes. The study analyzed two additional independent replicas of 1 million unique cDNA reads from the same blood draw for two donors, one aged 18 to 29 and one aged 80 or older.

Broad study findings and their caveats: Donor CMV infection status was unknown, potentially confounding age-related changes in expanded clonotypes. Compared with the aged group, the long-lived group had more naive CD4+ T cells, fewer expanded clones and increased TCR diversity, suggesting age selection. Estimates of total diversity from one million sequenced T cells were regarded as lower bounds and underestimates. Since profiling was done on bulk unsorted PBMCs, naive and antigen-experienced compartments could not be conclusively compared. There was a strong correlation between observed TCR beta diversity and the percentage of naive T cells measured by flow cytometry. Observed TCR beta diversity per million T cells fell roughly linearly with age, and a significant reduction was already apparent by age approximately 41.

The approximately 41 donors, aged roughly 6 to 90 years, were systemically healthy Caucasian individuals from Russia. Each donor gave 8 to 10 milliliters of peripheral blood, collected into EDTA-treated Vacutainer tubes. Ficoll-Paque density-gradient centrifugation was used to isolate PBMCs, with at least 6.5 million per sample. Total RNA, at least 6 micrograms per sample, was extracted from PBMCs with Trizol reagent. For every donor, flow cytometry on a PBMC aliquot measured the percentage of naive CD45RAhigh/CD27high T cells. V lost 0 bases and J lost 0 bases, and the count of bases not matched to a germline gene is 6. The CDR3 covers 20 residues, taking in both the cysteine and the phenylalanine. Of the read, only the CDR3 DNA is kept; its 60 bases are in frame from base 1. Library creation used 5' RACE. Instrument used: Illumina HiSeq 2500. The second PCR ran for about 7 to 11 cycles and used a J-beta primer mix along with a sample-barcoded 5' primer. A template-switch 5' adaptor carrying 12 random nucleotides introduced a unique molecular identifier onto each TCR beta cDNA molecule. Each sample yielded at least 3 million CDR3-containing paired-end reads. First-strand cDNA was synthesized from all RNA with the Mint cDNA synthesis kit, primed by a TRBC-specific oligonucleotide. Following uracil-DNA glycosylase treatment, a first 18-cycle PCR with universal primers M1SS and BC2_uni_R was performed on all cDNA. The study's processing was this. Each sample was normalized by randomly selecting 1 million high-quality reads, each carrying a distinct molecular identifier. Instead of being binned into consensus sequences, reads that shared molecular identifiers were thrown out. CDR3 identification, clonotype clustering and error correction used MiTCR with a Q25 quality threshold and the strictest error-elimination algorithm. A nonparametric unseen species model with Euler transformation was used to estimate a lower bound on total TCR beta diversity. Using fastp trimming at Q25 and MiXCR clonotype assembly, TCRdb reanalyzed the public sequencing data and kept in-frame beta chains. Each CDR3 protein appears once, grouped with its most common genes and DNA. TCRdb's processing, not the authors', yielded these V and J calls. Present in this sample are about 680,000 distinct CDR3 sequences, around 49% of which were seen just once. Together, the top ten hold 25% to 35% of the sample.

The sequencing sample was made of blood. This receptor was identified in a woman aged 55-69 years in good health. The chain joins TRBV12-3 or TRBV12-4 to TRBJ2-3; 16 bases in between match TRBD2. The base sequence is TGTGCCAGCAGTTTAGCGCCGGGACTAGCGGGAGGGAAAAGCACAGATACGCAGTATTTT. Its amino acids are CASSLAPGLAGGKSTDTQYF.